This TCR beta chain is drawn from a study of blood T cell repertoires in COVID-19. V lost 5 bases, J lost 3 bases, and 11 bases lay in between. Germline lookup yields CDR1 SNHLY and CDR2 FYNNEI. This CDR3 is 14 amino acids long. The protocol was immunoSEQ multiplex PCR, while the TCRdb copy is restricted to in-frame clones and leaves out a portion. The data hold roughly 140,000 clones, with over 70% observed a single time. This TCR was sampled from a man in his sixties who had recovered from COVID-19. The chain carries TRBV2 and TRBJ1-3, with a weak D call TRBD1 (5 bases). The sequenced material came from PBMCs or T cells enriched from blood (not recorded which). The CDR3 DNA is TGTGCCAGCAGTCGACGGACAATTGGAAACACCATATATTTT. It specifies CASSRRTIGNTIYF.